This entry describes one T cell receptor beta chain. These data originate in a study of control samples from healthy donors and cancer patients. Sequencing was performed with immunoSEQ multiplex PCR; in TCRdb, only in-frame clones are kept and a portion is missing. The sample carries 100,000 to 150,000 clones, about 94% recorded once. From germline, CDR1 is SNHLY and CDR2 FYNNEI. CDR3 size: 14 residues. The ends were cut back, 7 bases at V and 5 bases at J, with 14 bases in the middle. The sample was blood. The receptor was derived from a man under 40 in good health. J is TRBJ2-2 and V is TRBV2; D remains ambiguous. The CDR3 nucleotides are TGTGCCAGCACTATCGAGGTAGTGACCGGGGAGCTGTTTTTT. It yields the protein CASTIEVVTGELFF.